The 14 T cell receptor beta chains below come from one sample, sequenced in a study of T cell clonality in common variable immunodeficiency. Only in-frame clones appear in the TCRdb table, and some are missing; sequencing was by immunoSEQ multiplex PCR. The table for this sample gives several thousand clones. Their cognate antigens are unknown. Study-wide results and limits: Reportedly, TCR beta sequences from common variable immunodeficiency showed fewer deletions and N-nucleotide insertions.

Specimen: peripheral blood mononuclear cells. The receptors were sampled from a human donor with common variable immunodeficiency.

A note on this clone: The observed sequence ends 3 residues before the CDR3 terminus, with the missing tail filled in from the germline J gene. The chain couples TRBV30 to TRBJ1-3, with TRBD1 matching 7 bases. Trimming at V came to 4 bases and at J to 0 bases, leaving 6 bases not matched to a gene. Germline-derived CDR1 and CDR2 are GTSNPN and SVGIG (reference sequence). There are 15 residues in the CDR3. CDR3 DNA, as far as it was read: TGTGCCTGGACCGGACAGGCGTACTCTGGAAACACC. This encodes CAWTGQAYSGNT. The full-length CDR3 reads as CAWTGQAYSGNTIYF.

Note on this clone: The missing CDR3 end, 3 residues past where the read stops, is filled in from the germline J gene. V and J are TRBV7-9 and TRBJ1-5, with a tentative D call TRBD1 (6 bases). V shed 1 base and J shed 5 bases, with 9 bases lying between them. The CDR3 covers 14 residues. The germline gives CDR1 SEHNR, CDR2 FQNEAQ (reference sequence). The chain's CDR3 is CASSLGGPYQPQHF. CDR3 DNA, as far as it was read: TGTGCCAGCAGCTTAGGGGGGCCCTATCAGCCC.

About this clone: The DNA ends 3 residues before the CDR3 does, and the rest of the CDR3 is filled in from the germline J gene. The J gene is TRBJ2-5, the V gene TRBV7-3; 7 bases map to TRBD2. Trimming removed 5 bases from V and 1 base from J; junction bases left unmatched: 7. Germline lookup yields CDR1 SGHTA and CDR2 FQGTGA. The CDR3 is made up of 15 amino acids. The CDR3 region is CASSPAAGPQETQYF. Incomplete CDR3 DNA: TGTGCCAGCAGCCCCGCAGCGGGGCCCCAAGAGACC.

On this clone: The read ends 3 residues early relative to the CDR3; the germline J gene fills the gap. The V and J genes are TRBV19 and TRBJ1-2; TRBD1 is a possible D gene (6 bases). V lost 7 bases, J lost 5 bases, and 20 bases lay in between. CDR3 size: 15 residues. Germline-derived CDR1 and CDR2 are LNHDA and SQIVND (reference sequence). CDR3 sequence reads: CASTTTGHGIYGYTF. The CDR3 bases that were read are TGTGCCAGTACCACCACGGGACACGGTATTTATGGC.

About this clone: The read is 3 residues too short to cover the CDR3 end, so that end is filled in from the germline J gene. This chain uses TRBV29-1 with TRBJ1-2, with D possibly being TRBD1 (6 bases). The CDR3 runs to 10 residues. Germline CDR1 and CDR2: SQVTM and ANQGSEA. This chain's CDR3 is CSVGDNFYTF. CDR3 DNA, as far as it was read: TGCAGCGTAGGGGACAATTTC.

As for this clone: The read gets to within 3 residues of the CDR3 end, and the germline J gene fills in the rest. The chain couples TRBV7-9 to TRBJ2-7; the D gene is possibly TRBD1 (6 bases). The V gene's germline CDR1 is SEHNR and CDR2 FQNEAQ (reference sequence). V was cut by 0 bases and J by 6 bases, with 6 bases left in between. The CDR3 loop spans 12 amino acids. The CDR3 reads CASSLAQGEQYF. The covered CDR3 bases are TGTGCCAGCAGCTTAGCACAGGGCGAG.

Concerning this clone: The CDR3 is cut off 3 residues early in the read; its end comes from the germline J gene. The chain carries TRBV18 and TRBJ1-5, with D perhaps TRBD1 (6 bases). CDR3 size: 15 residues. Trimming removed 4 bases from V and 1 base from J, with 11 bases in between. CDR1 KGHSH and CDR2 LQKENI come from the germline V gene. CDR3 amino acids: CASSRGQSSNQPQHF. The covered CDR3 bases are TGTGCCAGCTCACGTGGACAGTCCAGCAATCAGCCC. Supplemented by reference TRBV18 and TRBJ1-5, the full variable domain reads NAGVMQNPRHLVRRRGQEARLRCSPMKGHSHVYWYRQLPEEGLKFMVYLQKENIIDESGMPKERFSAEFPKEGPSILRIQQVVRGDSAAYFCASSRGQSSNQPQHFGDGTRLSIL.

A note on this clone: Read coverage stops 3 residues before the CDR3 terminus; the germline J gene supplies the remainder. The genes are TRBV19 and TRBJ2-6; TRBD2 might be the D (6 bases). This CDR3 spans 15 amino acids. CDR1 is LNHDA, CDR2 SQIVND, per germline (reference sequence). Trimming left V 5 bases short and J 4 bases short, with 12 bases between. The sequenced CDR3 bases are TGTGCCAGTAGTTTCGGGGGTGGAGGGGCCAACGTC. This translates into CASSFGGGGANV. The whole CDR3 protein is CASSFGGGGANVLTF.

About this clone: The CDR3 end lies 3 residues beyond the end of the read and is filled in from the germline J gene. The chain employs TRBV11-3 and TRBJ2-3; 7 nucleotides agree with TRBD1. Germline trimming cut 3 bases from V and 6 bases from J; bases unmatched to any gene: 3. The CDR3 consists of 13 residues. Germline V gives CDR1 SGHNT, CDR2 YENEEA. The sequenced CDR3 bases are TGTGCCAGCAGCTTGGGACAGAGGGATACG. This gives the protein CASSLGQRDT. The CDR3 in its entirety is CASSLGQRDTQYF.

In the case of this clone: From the germline J gene comes the end of the CDR3, since the read stops 3 residues before it. The chain uses TRBV18 and TRBJ2-1, with TRBD1 identical over 7 bases. The length of the CDR3 is 14 residues. V dropped 3 bases and J dropped 1; count of bases not matched to a gene: 0. Germline CDR1 is KGHSH and CDR2 is LQKENI. The covered CDR3 bases are TGTGCCAGCTCACCGGGACAGTCCTACAATGAG. Its protein is CASSPGQSYNE. The full CDR3 protein reads CASSPGQSYNEQFF.

As concerns this clone: The read ends 3 residues shy of where the CDR3 ends; the end is completed using the germline J gene. The chain joins TRBV19 to TRBJ2-5; 7 nucleotides match TRBD1. V lost 3 bases to trimming and J lost 5 bases; unmatched junction nucleotides: 3. CDR3 size: 13 residues. Germline lookup yields CDR1 LNHDA and CDR2 SQIVND (reference sequence). Incomplete CDR3 DNA: TGTGCCAGTAGTATTAAACAGGGGGAGACC. Translated, it gives CASSIKQGET. The whole CDR3 protein is CASSIKQGETQYF.

As to this clone: The read finishes 3 residues shy of the CDR3 end, and the germline J gene is used to complete it. The chain uses TRBV20-1 and TRBJ2-1, with 9 bases identical to TRBD2. The CDR3 sequence is 16 residues long. Unmatched junction bases numbered 8, after V lost 0 bases and J lost 5 bases. The germline CDR1 and CDR2 sequences are DFQATT and SNEGSKA (reference sequence). The CDR3 DNA, read in part, is TGCAGTGCTAGAGATCCTGGCGGGGGGGCGAACAATGAG. Translation: CSARDPGGGANNE. The full CDR3 sequence reads CSARDPGGGANNEQFF.

In the case of this clone: Read sequence stops 3 residues before the CDR3 end, and the germline J gene provides the missing end. This chain uses TRBV5-1 with TRBJ2-2; weak D call: TRBD2 (5 bases). This CDR3 is built from 14 residues. In germline, CDR1 is SGHRS, CDR2 YFSETQ. Trimming pared 0 bases from V and 3 bases from J, leaving 6 bases between. The sequenced part of the CDR3 DNA is TGCGCCAGCAGCTTGGCCGGGGACACCGGGGAG. It codes for CASSLAGDTGE. The full-length CDR3 reads as CASSLAGDTGELFF.

Details on this clone: The read ends 3 residues shy of where the CDR3 ends; the end is completed using the germline J gene. The V gene is TRBV30, the J gene TRBJ2-1; 8 positions match TRBD2. The V gene end was trimmed by 1 base and the J gene end by 5 bases; junction bases not matched to a gene: 4. This CDR3 region has 14 residues. Germline V gives CDR1 GTSNPN, CDR2 SVGIG (reference sequence). This CDR3 reads CAWSAGLGNNEQFF. CDR3 bases read: TGTGCCTGGAGTGCGGGACTAGGGAACAATGAG.